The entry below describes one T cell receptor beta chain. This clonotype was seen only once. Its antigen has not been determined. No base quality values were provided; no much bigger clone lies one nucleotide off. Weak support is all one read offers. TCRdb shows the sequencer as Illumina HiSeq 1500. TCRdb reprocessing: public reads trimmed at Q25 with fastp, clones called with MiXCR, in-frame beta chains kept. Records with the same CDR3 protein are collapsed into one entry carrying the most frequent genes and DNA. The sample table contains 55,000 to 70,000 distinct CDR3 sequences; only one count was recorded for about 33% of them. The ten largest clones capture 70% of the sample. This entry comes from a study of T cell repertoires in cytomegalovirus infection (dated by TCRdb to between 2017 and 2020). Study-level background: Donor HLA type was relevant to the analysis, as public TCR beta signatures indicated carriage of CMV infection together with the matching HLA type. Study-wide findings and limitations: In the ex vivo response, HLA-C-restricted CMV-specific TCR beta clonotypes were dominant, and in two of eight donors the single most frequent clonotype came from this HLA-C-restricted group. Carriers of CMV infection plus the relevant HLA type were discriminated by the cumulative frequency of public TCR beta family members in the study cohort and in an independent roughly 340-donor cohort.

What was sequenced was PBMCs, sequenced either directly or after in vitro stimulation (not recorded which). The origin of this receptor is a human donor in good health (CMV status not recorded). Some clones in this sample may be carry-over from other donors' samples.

The DNA reads as follows: TGTGCCACCAGCAGGGGGGGAAGGGGGAGCAATCAGCCCCAGCATTTT. Its translation is CATSRGGRGSNQPQHF. This chain is built from TRBV15 and TRBJ1-5; TRBD1 is perhaps the D gene, given 6 matching bases. V lost 3 bases and J lost 1 base; the stretch between them is 13 bases long. Counted from cysteine to phenylalanine, this CDR3 has 16 amino acids. Solely the CDR3 DNA is kept, with 48 bases framed from the first base. The germline V gene (reference sequence) yields LNHNV for CDR1 and YYDKDF for CDR2.